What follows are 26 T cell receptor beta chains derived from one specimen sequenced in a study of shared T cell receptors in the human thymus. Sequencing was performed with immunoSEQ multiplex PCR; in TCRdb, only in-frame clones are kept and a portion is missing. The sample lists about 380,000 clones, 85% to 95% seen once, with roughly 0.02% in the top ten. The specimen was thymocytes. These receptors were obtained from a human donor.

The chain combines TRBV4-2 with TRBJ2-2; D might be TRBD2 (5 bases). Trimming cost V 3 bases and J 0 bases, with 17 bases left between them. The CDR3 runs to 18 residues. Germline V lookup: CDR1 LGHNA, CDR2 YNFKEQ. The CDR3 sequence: CASSHTRDAETNTGELFF. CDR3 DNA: TGTGCCAGCAGCCATACGAGGGATGCGGAGACGAACACCGGGGAGCTGTTTTTT.

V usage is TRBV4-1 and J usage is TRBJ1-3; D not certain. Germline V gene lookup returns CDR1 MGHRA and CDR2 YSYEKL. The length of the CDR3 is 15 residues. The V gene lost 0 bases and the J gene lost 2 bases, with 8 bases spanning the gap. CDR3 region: CASSQDKAPGNTIYF. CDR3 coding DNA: TGCGCCAGCAGCCAAGATAAGGCCCCTGGAAACACCATATATTTT.

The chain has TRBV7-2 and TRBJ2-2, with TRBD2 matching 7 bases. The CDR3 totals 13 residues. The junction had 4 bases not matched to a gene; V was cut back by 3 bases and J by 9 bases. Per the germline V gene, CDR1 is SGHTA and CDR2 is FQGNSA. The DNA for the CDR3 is TGTGCCAGCAGCTTGCAGCGGGGCCGGGAGCTGTTTTTT. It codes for CASSLQRGRELFF.

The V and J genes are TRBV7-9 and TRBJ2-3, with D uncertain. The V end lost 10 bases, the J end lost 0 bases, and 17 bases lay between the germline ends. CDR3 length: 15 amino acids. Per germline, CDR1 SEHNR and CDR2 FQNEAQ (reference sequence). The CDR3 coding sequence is TGTGCCATCTTGGTTCTGGCCCCTAGCACAGATACGCAGTATTTT. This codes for CAILVLAPSTDTQYF. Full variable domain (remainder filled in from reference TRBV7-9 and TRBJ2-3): DTGVSQNPRHKITKRGQNVTFRCDPISEHNRLYWYRQTLGQGPEFLTYFQNEAQLEKSRLLSDRFSAERPKGSFSTLEIQRTEQGDSAMYLCAILVLAPSTDTQYFGPGTRLTVL.

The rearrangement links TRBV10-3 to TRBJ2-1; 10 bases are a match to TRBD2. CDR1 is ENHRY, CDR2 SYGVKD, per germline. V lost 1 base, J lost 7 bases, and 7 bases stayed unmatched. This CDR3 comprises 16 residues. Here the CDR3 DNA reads TGTGCCATCAGTGAGTTGGGTCTAGCGGGAGCGAATGAGCAGTTCTTC. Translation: CAISELGLAGANEQFF.

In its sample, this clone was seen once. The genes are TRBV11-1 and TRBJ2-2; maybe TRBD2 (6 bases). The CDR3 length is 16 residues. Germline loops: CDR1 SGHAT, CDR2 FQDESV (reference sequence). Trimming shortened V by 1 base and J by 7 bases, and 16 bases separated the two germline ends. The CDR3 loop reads CASSLDPEGEVGELFF. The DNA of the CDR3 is TGTGCCAGCAGCTTAGATCCGGAGGGAGAGGTCGGGGAGCTGTTTTTT.

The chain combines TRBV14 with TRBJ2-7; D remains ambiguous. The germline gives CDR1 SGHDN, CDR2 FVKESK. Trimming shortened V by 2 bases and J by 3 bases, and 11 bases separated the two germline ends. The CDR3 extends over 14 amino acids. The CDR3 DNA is TGTGCCAGCAGCCAAAAGGAGACAAGCTACGAGCAGTACTTC. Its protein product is CASSQKETSYEQYF.

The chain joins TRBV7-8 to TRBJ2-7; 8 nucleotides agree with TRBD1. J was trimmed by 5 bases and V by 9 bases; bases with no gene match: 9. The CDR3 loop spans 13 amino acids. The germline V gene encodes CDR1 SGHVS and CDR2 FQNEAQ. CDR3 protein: CARVLQGADEQYF. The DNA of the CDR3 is TGTGCCAGAGTCCTGCAGGGGGCCGACGAGCAGTACTTC.

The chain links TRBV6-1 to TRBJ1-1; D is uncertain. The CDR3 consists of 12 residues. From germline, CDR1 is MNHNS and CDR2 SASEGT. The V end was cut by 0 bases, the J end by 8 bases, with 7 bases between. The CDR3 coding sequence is TGTGCCAGCAGTGAAGCGCTCCTCGAAGCTTTCTTT. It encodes CASSEALLEAFF.

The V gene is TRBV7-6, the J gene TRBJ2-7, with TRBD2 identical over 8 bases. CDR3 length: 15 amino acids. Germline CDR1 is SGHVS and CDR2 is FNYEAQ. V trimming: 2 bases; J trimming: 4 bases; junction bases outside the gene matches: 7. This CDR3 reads CASSLKKRERYEQYF. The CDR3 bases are TGTGCCAGCAGCTTAAAAAAGCGGGAGAGGTACGAGCAGTACTTC.

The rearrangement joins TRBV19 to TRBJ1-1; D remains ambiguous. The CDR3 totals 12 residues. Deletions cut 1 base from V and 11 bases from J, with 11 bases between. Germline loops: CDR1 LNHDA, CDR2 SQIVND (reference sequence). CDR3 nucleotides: TGTGCCAGTAGTATAGGGCCCATTAGGGCTTTCTTT. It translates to CASSIGPIRAFF.

CDR3 residues: CASRDNHTDTQYF. The DNA for the CDR3 is TGTGCCAGCAGGGACAACCACACAGATACGCAGTATTTT. The genes are TRBV27 and TRBJ2-3, with a tentative D call TRBD1 (5 bases). V lost 6 bases to trimming and J lost 2 bases, with 9 bases between them. CDR1 and CDR2 (germline): MNHEY, SMNVEV (reference sequence). The CDR3 is made up of 13 amino acids.

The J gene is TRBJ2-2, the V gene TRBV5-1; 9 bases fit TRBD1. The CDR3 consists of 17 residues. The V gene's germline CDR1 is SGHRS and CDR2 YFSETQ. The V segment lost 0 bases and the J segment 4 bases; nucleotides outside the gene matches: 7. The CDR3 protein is CASSLVGTGLGTGELFF. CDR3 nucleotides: TGCGCCAGCAGCTTGGTCGGGACAGGGTTGGGCACCGGGGAGCTGTTTTTT.

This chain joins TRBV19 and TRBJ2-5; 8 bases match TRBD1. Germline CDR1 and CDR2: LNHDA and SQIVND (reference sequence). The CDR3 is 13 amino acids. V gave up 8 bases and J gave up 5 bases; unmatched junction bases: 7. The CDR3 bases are TGTGCCAGTGGGGTGGACAGGGAGGAGACCCAGTACTTC. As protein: CASGVDREETQYF.

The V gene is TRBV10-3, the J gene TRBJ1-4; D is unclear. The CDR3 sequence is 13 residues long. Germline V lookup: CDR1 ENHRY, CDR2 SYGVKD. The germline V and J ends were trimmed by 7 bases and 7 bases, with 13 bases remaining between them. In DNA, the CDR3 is TGTGCCATCAAGGGTAGGGAGAGTGAAAAACTGTTTTTT. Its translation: CAIKGRESEKLFF.

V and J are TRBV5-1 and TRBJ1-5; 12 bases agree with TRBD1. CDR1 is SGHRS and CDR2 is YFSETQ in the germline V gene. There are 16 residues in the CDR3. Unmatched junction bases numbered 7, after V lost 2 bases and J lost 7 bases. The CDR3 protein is CASSFRGQGAGQPQHF. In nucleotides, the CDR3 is TGCGCCAGCAGCTTTAGGGGACAGGGGGCCGGACAGCCCCAGCATTTT.

CDR3 sequence reads: CASSSTTGTGGGETQYF. Here the CDR3 DNA reads TGTGCCAGCAGCTCGACGACCGGGACAGGGGGCGGGGAGACCCAGTACTTC. The rearrangement uses TRBV28 and TRBJ2-5; TRBD1 agrees at 12 bases. From germline, CDR1 is MDHEN and CDR2 SYDVKM. This CDR3 is built from 17 residues. Unmatched junction bases numbered 13, after V lost 6 bases and J lost 5 bases.

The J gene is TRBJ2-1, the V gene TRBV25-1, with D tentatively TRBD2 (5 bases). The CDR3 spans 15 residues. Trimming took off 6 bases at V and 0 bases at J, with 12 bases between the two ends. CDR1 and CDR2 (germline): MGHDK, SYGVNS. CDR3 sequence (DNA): TGTGCCAGCAGACAAGCGGTGGGCTCCTACAATGAGCAGTTCTTC. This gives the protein CASRQAVGSYNEQFF.

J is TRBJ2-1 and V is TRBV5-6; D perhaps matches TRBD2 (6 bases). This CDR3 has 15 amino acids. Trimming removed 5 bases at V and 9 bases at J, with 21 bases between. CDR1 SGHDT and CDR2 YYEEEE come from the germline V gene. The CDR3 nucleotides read TGTGCCAGCAGGCCTCCGGACTACCCTCGGGGTGAGCAGTTCTTC. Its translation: CASRPPDYPRGEQFF.

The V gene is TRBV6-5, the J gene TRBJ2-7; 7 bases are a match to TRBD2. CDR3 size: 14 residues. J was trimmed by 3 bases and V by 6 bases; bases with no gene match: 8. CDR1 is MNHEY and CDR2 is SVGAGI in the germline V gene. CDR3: CASSPRGVSYEQYF. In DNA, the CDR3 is TGTGCCAGCAGCCCCCGGGGGGTGAGCTACGAGCAGTACTTC.

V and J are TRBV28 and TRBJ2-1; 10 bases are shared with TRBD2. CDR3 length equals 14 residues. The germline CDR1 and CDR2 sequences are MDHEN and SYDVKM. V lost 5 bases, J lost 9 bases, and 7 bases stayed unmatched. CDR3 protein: CASSPLAGDREQFF. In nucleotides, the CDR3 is TGTGCCAGCAGTCCTCTAGCGGGAGATCGTGAGCAGTTCTTC.

The CDR3 bases are TGTGCCAGCAGCATGGGGTCTTACGAGCAGTACTTC. Its protein is CASSMGSYEQYF. The rearrangement joins TRBV5-5 to TRBJ2-7; unclear D gene. Per germline, CDR1 SGHKS and CDR2 YYEKEE (reference sequence). The CDR3 totals 12 residues. V was pared by 4 bases and J by 4 bases, with 9 bases between.

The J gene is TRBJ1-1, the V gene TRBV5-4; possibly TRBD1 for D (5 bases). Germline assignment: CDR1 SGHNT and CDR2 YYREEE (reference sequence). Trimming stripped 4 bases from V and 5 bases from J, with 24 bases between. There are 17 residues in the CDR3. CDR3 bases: TGTGCCAGCAGCGCAAATACTCAGGGTAATGGAACAACTGAAGCTTTCTTT. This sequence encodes CASSANTQGNGTTEAFF.

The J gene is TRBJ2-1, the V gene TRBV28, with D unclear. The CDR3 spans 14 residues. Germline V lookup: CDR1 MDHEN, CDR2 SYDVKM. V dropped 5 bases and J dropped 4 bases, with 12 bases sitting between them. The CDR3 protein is CASSPLTDYNEQFF. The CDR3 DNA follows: TGTGCCAGCAGTCCATTGACGGATTACAATGAGCAGTTCTTC.

The CDR3 region is CASSVRDLYTGELFF. In nucleotides, the CDR3 is TGCGCCAGCAGCGTCCGGGACTTGTACACCGGGGAGCTGTTTTTT. This chain connects TRBV5-1 to TRBJ2-2, with D possibly TRBD2 on 6 matching bases. This CDR3 contains 15 residues. With 4 bases removed from V and 3 bases from J, the gap between germline ends came to 13 bases. The germline V gene has CDR1 SGHRS and CDR2 YFSETQ.

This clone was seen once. CDR3 region: CASSLSRQRGQFSGNTIYF. The CDR3 region has the DNA TGTGCCAGCAGCCTTTCTAGACAACGGGGACAGTTCTCTGGAAACACCATATATTTT. The V and J genes are TRBV5-6 and TRBJ1-3; 7 positions match TRBD1. Germline loops: CDR1 SGHDT, CDR2 YYEEEE. Trimming cost V 4 bases and J 0 bases; bases outside gene matches: 16. This CDR3 spans 19 amino acids.